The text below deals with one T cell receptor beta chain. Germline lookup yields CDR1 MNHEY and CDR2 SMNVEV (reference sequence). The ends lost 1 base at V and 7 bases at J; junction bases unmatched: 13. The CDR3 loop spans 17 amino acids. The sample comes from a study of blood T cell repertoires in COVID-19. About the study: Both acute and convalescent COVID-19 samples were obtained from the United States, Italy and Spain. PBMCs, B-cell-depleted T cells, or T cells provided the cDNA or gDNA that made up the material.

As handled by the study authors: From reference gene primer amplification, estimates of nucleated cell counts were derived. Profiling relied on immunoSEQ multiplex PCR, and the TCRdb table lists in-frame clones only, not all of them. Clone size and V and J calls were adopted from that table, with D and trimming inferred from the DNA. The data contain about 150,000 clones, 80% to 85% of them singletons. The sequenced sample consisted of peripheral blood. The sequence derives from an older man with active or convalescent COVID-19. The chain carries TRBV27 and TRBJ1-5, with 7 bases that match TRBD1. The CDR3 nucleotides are TGTGCCAGCAGTTTATTCGCACGTCAGGGGGAACGACAGCCCCAGCATTTT. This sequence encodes CASSLFARQGERQPQHF.